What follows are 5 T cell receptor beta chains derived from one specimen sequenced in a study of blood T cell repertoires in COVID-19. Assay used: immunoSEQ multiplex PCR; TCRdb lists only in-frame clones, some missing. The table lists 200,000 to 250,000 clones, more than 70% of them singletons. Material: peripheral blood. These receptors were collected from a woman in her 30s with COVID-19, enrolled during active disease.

The DNA for the CDR3 is TGTGCCAGCAGCTTGGAGCTCTCAGGGTTGAGCTCCTACGAGCAGTACGTC. Its translation: CASSLELSGLSSYEQYV. V usage is TRBV5-5 and J usage is TRBJ2-7; D is perhaps TRBD1 (5 bases). Between the trimmed V and J ends, which lost 0 bases and 0 bases, there was a span of 16 bases. CDR1 is SGHKS, CDR2 YYEKEE, per germline (reference sequence). This CDR3 spans 17 amino acids.

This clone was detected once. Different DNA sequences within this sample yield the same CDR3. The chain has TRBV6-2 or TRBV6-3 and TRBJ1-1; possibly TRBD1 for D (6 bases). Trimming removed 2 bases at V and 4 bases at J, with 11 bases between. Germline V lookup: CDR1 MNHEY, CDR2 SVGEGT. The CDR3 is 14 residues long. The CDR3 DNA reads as TGTGCCAGCAGTTACCCAGGGGTCGGCACTGAAGCTTTCTTT. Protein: CASSYPGVGTEAFF.

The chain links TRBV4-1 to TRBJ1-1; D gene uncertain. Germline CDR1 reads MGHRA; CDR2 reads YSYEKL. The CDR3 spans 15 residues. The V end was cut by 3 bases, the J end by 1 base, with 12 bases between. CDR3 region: CASSQEGGGNTEAFF. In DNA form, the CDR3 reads TGCGCCAGCAGCCAGGAAGGAGGCGGGAACACTGAAGCTTTCTTT.

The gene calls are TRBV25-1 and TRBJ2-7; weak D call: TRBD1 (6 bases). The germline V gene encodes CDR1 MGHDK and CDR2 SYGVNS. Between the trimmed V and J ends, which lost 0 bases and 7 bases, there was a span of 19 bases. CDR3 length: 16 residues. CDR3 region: CASSEYGGHGSREQYF. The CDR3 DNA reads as TGTGCCAGCAGTGAATATGGGGGACACGGAAGTAGGGAGCAGTACTTC.

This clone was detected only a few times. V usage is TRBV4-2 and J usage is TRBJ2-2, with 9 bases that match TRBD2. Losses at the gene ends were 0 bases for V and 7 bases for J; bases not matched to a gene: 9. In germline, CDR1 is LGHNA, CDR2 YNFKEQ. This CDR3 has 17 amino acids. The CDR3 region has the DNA TGTGCCAGCAGCCAAGAAGGGCTAGCGGGGCTGGGCGGGGAGCTGTTTTTT. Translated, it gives CASSQEGLAGLGGELFF.